This T cell receptor (beta chain) was observed in a study of identical twins (dated by TCRdb to the mid-2010s). The study in broad terms: To test whether fetal clonotypes persist, the study used deep sequencing on TCR alpha and beta repertoires from monozygotic twins, unrelated adults of various ages, and cord blood. To rule out contamination, replicate twin experiments were performed at different times with different library preparation protocols. Results the study describes overall, beyond this receptor: Invariant T cells such as MAIT and iNKT could partly confound zero-insertion analyses, though diverse VJ usage argued against this for most clonotypes. Because the same donors could not be followed over many years, conclusions were based on cross-sectional statistical analysis. Compared with coincidental sharing between unrelated individuals, out-of-frame TCR alpha sequences shared between twins had an excess of sequences with low generation probability. Fewer insertions were carried by abundant cord blood beta clonotypes; a weaker similar trend was observed in young adult naive repertoires, while no such trend was observed in memory repertoires. In monozygotic twins, out-of-frame TCR alpha sharing was systematically underestimated by recombination models, although the models agreed with sharing between unrelated individuals. Excess twin sharing in beta out-of-frame sequences was weaker because fewer shared sequences lowered the signal-to-noise ratio.

The method behind the library was 5' RACE. For sequencing, an Illumina HiSeq 2000 was employed. A universal primer binding site was added through template switching, and the final cDNA carried a unique molecular identifier so that TCR cDNA molecules could be counted accurately. First-strand cDNA for TCR alpha and beta chains was synthesized from specific primers in the conserved constant-segment region. To control for contamination, every cDNA library carried two barcodes: a SMART-Mk sample barcode plus Illumina barcodes. TruSeq adapter sequences along with Illumina sample barcodes were introduced in two successive PCR steps. TCR alpha and beta cDNA libraries were sequenced on the Illumina HiSeq platform with custom primers. In the source study's methods: MiGEC was used to process raw reads and extract unique molecular identifiers, and MiXCR was used to find CDR3 positions. Recombination models were inferred per individual with the repgenHMM and IGoR tools using an EM algorithm. The tcR package in R was used for shared clonotype analysis, with sharing normalized by the product of cloneset sizes. To study raw recombination free of thymic and clonal selection effects, out-of-frame nonproductive sequences were analyzed. TCRdb trimmed the raw reads at Q25, called clones with MiXCR and kept productive beta chains. A single entry per CDR3 protein holds the most common genes and DNA from its merged rows. The V and J calls follow TCRdb's processing rather than the paper's. Recorded for this sample are some 1,600,000 distinct CDR3 sequences; roughly 35% of them occurred a single time. The top ten clonotypes cover 0.25% to 0.3% of the sample.

There are many counts of this clonotype. The clone's antigen remains unknown. Base qualities are not recorded, but no much larger clone differs from it by a single base. All donors were healthy Caucasians. Between the V and J ends, shortened by 6 bases and 0 bases respectively, the junction contains 9 bases. Reading the germline V gene (reference sequence) gives CDR1 DFQATT and CDR2 SNEGSKA. The CDR3, from cysteine to phenylalanine, totals 14 residues. The only DNA kept is the CDR3, 42 bases in frame from the first base. This TCR was recovered from a newborn girl in good health. Sequenced: cord blood. The chain employs TRBV20-1 and TRBJ1-6, and TRBD1 may be the D gene, going by 6 matching bases. The DNA reads as follows: TGCAGTGCCACAGGGAGCTCCTATAATTCACCCCTCCACTTT. Its protein product is CSATGSSYNSPLHF.